The next 26 T cell receptor beta chains were all read from a single sample in a study of T cell changes during pregnancy in multiple sclerosis. Repertoires were generated with immunoSEQ multiplex PCR, while TCRdb's copy carries only in-frame clones and drops some. Of about 70,000 clones listed, approximately 92% are singletons. Sequencing used peripheral blood, obtained before pregnancy. The receptor set was obtained from a female donor with multiple sclerosis, enrolled in a pregnancy study.

This clone has more than one count but fewer than ten. The chain employs TRBV27 and TRBJ2-2; D is unclear. CDR3 length: 15 residues. Germline CDR1 is MNHEY and CDR2 is SMNVEV (reference sequence). Trimming removed 5 bases at V and 2 bases at J, with 12 bases between. Here the CDR3 DNA reads TGTGCCAGCAGTCCCGTACAACCAAACACCGGGGAGCTGTTTTTT. Its protein is CASSPVQPNTGELFF.

V gene TRBV28 combines with J gene TRBJ1-4; tentatively, D is TRBD1 (5 bases). With 4 bases removed from V and 8 bases from J, the gap between germline ends came to 14 bases. The germline CDR1 and CDR2 sequences are MDHEN and SYDVKM. The CDR3 runs 14 residues. The CDR3 nucleotides are TGTGCCAGCAGTTCACAGGCTTTTGGGGAAAAACTGTTTTTT. Protein sequence: CASSSQAFGEKLFF.

This clone was counted a single time. The gene calls are TRBV9 and TRBJ2-2; possibly TRBD1 for D (5 bases). This CDR3 is 15 amino acids long. The germline gives CDR1 SGDLS, CDR2 YYNGEE. V was pared by 1 base and J by 3 bases, with 10 bases between. The CDR3 protein is CASSVTGHYTGELFF. CDR3 sequence (DNA): TGTGCCAGCAGCGTAACTGGACACTACACCGGGGAGCTGTTTTTT.

This rearrangement joins TRBV4-3 to TRBJ1-2, with 8 bases that match TRBD1. CDR1 is LGHNA, CDR2 YSLEER, per germline. V gave up 1 base and J gave up 3 bases; unmatched junction bases: 4. The CDR3 has 15 residues. CDR3 in amino acids: CASSQVAGGDYGYTF. The CDR3 DNA reads as TGCGCCAGCAGCCAAGTTGCAGGGGGCGACTATGGCTACACCTTC.

The V call is TRBV29-1, the J call TRBJ2-5; 8 bases match TRBD2. V trimming: 6 bases; J trimming: 2 bases; junction bases outside the gene matches: 8. CDR3 length: 14 amino acids. In germline, CDR1 is SQVTM, CDR2 ANQGSEA. The CDR3, as DNA: TGCAGCGTGGGCGTAGCGGGACCTCAAGAGACCCAGTACTTC. This gives the protein CSVGVAGPQETQYF.

J is TRBJ2-7 and V is TRBV7-2, with 7 bases lining up with TRBD1. The ends lost 5 bases at V and 3 bases at J; junction bases unmatched: 7. This CDR3 is 14 amino acids long. CDR1 SGHTA and CDR2 FQGNSA come from the germline V gene. DNA for the CDR3: TGTGCCAGCAGCGTACAGGGGTTTCGCTACGAGCAGTACTTC. Its protein is CASSVQGFRYEQYF.

The chain uses TRBV6-1 and TRBJ2-3, with D possibly TRBD2 on 5 matching bases. Trimming removed 2 bases at V and 6 bases at J, with 18 bases between. This CDR3 is built from 16 residues. Germline CDR1 and CDR2: MNHNS and SASEGT. Here the CDR3 DNA reads TGTGCCAGCAGTGAATTTCGAGGGCAGAACATTGATACGCAGTATTTT. Residues: CASSEFRGQNIDTQYF.

This chain connects TRBV7-2 to TRBJ2-3, with D possibly being TRBD2 (6 bases). V dropped 2 bases and J dropped 0 bases, with 15 bases sitting between them. The CDR3 covers 17 residues. Looked up from germline, CDR1 is SGHTA and CDR2 is FQGNSA. The CDR3 reads CASSLRTPSASTDTQYF. CDR3 sequence (DNA): TGTGCCAGCAGCTTAAGAACCCCTAGCGCCAGCACAGATACGCAGTATTTT.

This chain uses TRBV7-9 with TRBJ2-1; D is perhaps TRBD2 (6 bases). Trimming stripped 8 bases from V and 2 bases from J, with 19 bases between. The CDR3 length is 16 residues. Looked up from germline, CDR1 is SEHNR and CDR2 is FQNEAQ (reference sequence). The CDR3 loop reads CASATNRLDAYNEQFF. The CDR3, as DNA: TGTGCCAGCGCCACGAATAGACTAGATGCCTACAATGAGCAGTTCTTC.

This clone was seen just once. V and J are TRBV19 and TRBJ2-7; TRBD1 matches 7 bases. The CDR3 runs to 17 residues. V was pared by 8 bases and J by 2 bases, with 18 bases of the junction left unmatched. In germline, CDR1 is LNHDA, CDR2 SQIVND (reference sequence). The chain's CDR3 is CASSKKLGTAEAYEQYF. In DNA, the CDR3 is TGTGCCAGTTCTAAGAAATTAGGGACAGCGGAGGCCTACGAGCAGTACTTC.

V is TRBV28 and J is TRBJ2-7, with TRBD2 identical over 8 bases. The J segment lost 4 bases and the V segment lost 7 bases, leaving 9 bases of the junction unmatched. CDR3 length: 14 residues. Looked up from germline, CDR1 is MDHEN and CDR2 is SYDVKM. The CDR3 DNA reads TGTGCCAGCAACCCAGCGGGAGAAGGGTACGAGCAGTACTTC. Its protein product is CASNPAGEGYEQYF.

The chain uses TRBV7-9 and TRBJ2-1; 7 bases are shared with TRBD2. The CDR3 extends over 15 amino acids. V dropped 9 bases and J dropped 0; count of bases not matched to a gene: 8. Germline CDR1 and CDR2: SEHNR and FQNEAQ (reference sequence). CDR3 DNA sequence: TGTGCCAGTCGGAGAGGCGGGAGCTCCTACAATGAGCAGTTCTTC. Translated: CASRRGGSSYNEQFF.

The chain has TRBV29-1 and TRBJ2-1; the match to TRBD2 covers 13 bases. The germline V gene has CDR1 SQVTM and CDR2 ANQGSEA. V lost 7 bases and J lost 6; bases outside the gene matches: 9. There are 15 residues in the CDR3. Here the CDR3 DNA reads TGCAGCGGTGGGTCCGGACTAGCGGGAGTCAATGAGCAGTTCTTC. The encoded protein is CSGGSGLAGVNEQFF.

This clone has just one count. V gene TRBV4-1 combines with J gene TRBJ2-2; D unresolved. Germline-derived CDR1 and CDR2 are MGHRA and YSYEKL. The V gene lost 0 bases and the J gene lost 2 bases, with 7 bases spanning the gap. The CDR3 length is 15 residues. The CDR3 is CASSQDVVNTGELFF. CDR3 sequence (DNA): TGCGCCAGCAGCCAAGATGTAGTTAACACCGGGGAGCTGTTTTTT.

In its sample, this clone was seen once. Other DNA variants within this sample encode the same CDR3. V gene TRBV7-2 combines with J gene TRBJ2-1; D remains unclear. Germline assignment: CDR1 SGHTA and CDR2 FQGNSA. Trimming took 0 bases from V and 0 from J, leaving 6 bases between them. The CDR3 runs 15 residues. DNA of the CDR3: TGTGCCAGCAGCTTAGCCAGAAGCTCCTACAATGAGCAGTTCTTC. It specifies CASSLARSSYNEQFF.

The chain employs TRBV5-5 and TRBJ1-1; 8 nucleotides agree with TRBD1. Looked up from germline, CDR1 is SGHKS and CDR2 is YYEKEE (reference sequence). J lost 1 base, V lost 5 bases, and 10 bases had no gene match. The CDR3 has 16 residues. Here the CDR3 DNA reads TGTGCCAGCAGTCGTGGGGGGGACAGGAGGAACACTGAAGCTTTCTTT. Protein product: CASSRGGDRRNTEAFF.

The chain employs TRBV28 and TRBJ1-1, with D perhaps matching TRBD1 (5 bases). CDR1 is MDHEN, CDR2 SYDVKM, per germline. The V end was cut by 11 bases, the J end by 5 bases, with 12 bases between. The CDR3 is made up of 11 amino acids. The CDR3 DNA is TGTGCCGCCTGGCAGGGTACTGAAGCTTTCTTT. Protein: CAAWQGTEAFF.

This chain links TRBV4-2 with TRBJ2-5; 8 nucleotides align to TRBD2. Germline V gene sequence: CDR1 LGHNA, CDR2 YNFKEQ. The CDR3 totals 14 residues. V gave up 4 bases and J gave up 5 bases; unmatched junction bases: 6. CDR3 nucleotides: TGTGCCAGCAGCCGAACGTCGGGGGGGGAGACCCAGTACTTC. Translated, it gives CASSRTSGGETQYF.

V is TRBV19 and J is TRBJ2-5, with TRBD2 identical over 7 bases. CDR1 and CDR2 (germline): LNHDA, SQIVND (reference sequence). This CDR3 is 16 amino acids long. Trimming at V came to 4 bases and at J to 0 bases, leaving 8 bases not matched to a gene. CDR3 protein: CASSNRGRDHQETQYF. The CDR3, as DNA: TGTGCCAGTAGTAACCGGGGGAGGGATCACCAAGAGACCCAGTACTTC. Combining the CDR3 with reference TRBV19 and TRBJ2-5 gives the whole variable domain DGGITQSPKYLFRKEGQNVTLSCEQNLNHDAMYWYRQDPGQGLRLIYYSQIVNDFQKGDIAEGYSVSREKKESFPLTVTSAQKNPTAFYLCASSNRGRDHQETQYFGPGTRLLVL.

The V gene is TRBV7-9, the J gene TRBJ2-3, with D perhaps TRBD2 (6 bases). The CDR3 length is 18 residues. Trimming left V 5 bases short and J 0 bases short, with 21 bases between. Germline CDR1 and CDR2: SEHNR and FQNEAQ (reference sequence). CDR3 residues: CASSDISSGLPSTDTQYF. CDR3 DNA sequence: TGTGCCAGCAGCGACATCTCGAGCGGGTTACCTAGCACAGATACGCAGTATTTT.

This clone was counted between two and nine times. This sequence joins TRBV7-2 and TRBJ1-5, with TRBD1 as a possible D gene (5 bases). This CDR3 comprises 16 residues. The ends were cut back, 3 bases at V and 5 bases at J, with 17 bases in the middle. Germline values: CDR1 SGHTA, CDR2 FQGNSA. In DNA, the CDR3 is TGTGCCAGCAGCTTCATTTCAGGGTTGGGGTATCAGCCCCAGCATTTT. Amino acids: CASSFISGLGYQPQHF.

This clone has only one observation. The chain has TRBV28 and TRBJ1-3, with 7 bases lining up with TRBD1. Germline assignment: CDR1 MDHEN and CDR2 SYDVKM. V was clipped by 4 bases and J by 1 base; unmatched bases: 13. There are 18 residues in the CDR3. This CDR3 reads CASSSYRPQGTSGNTIYF. CDR3 nucleotides: TGTGCCAGCAGTTCTTACCGTCCACAGGGGACATCTGGAAACACCATATATTTT.

With regard to this clone: One junction end disagrees with the germline gene, perhaps due to a read error. The chain is built from TRBV7-9 and TRBJ2-7; TRBD1 matches 12 bases. Germline CDR1 SEHNR, CDR2 FQNEAQ (reference sequence). The CDR3 totals 16 residues. CDR3 amino acids: CASSLAPGTGGSGIFF. The CDR3 bases are TGTGCCAGCAGCTTAGCACCCGGGACAGGGGGCTCAGGGATCTTTTTC.

This rearrangement joins TRBV30 to TRBJ2-2; 10 nucleotides match TRBD2. The ends lost 4 bases at V and 3 bases at J; junction bases unmatched: 5. The CDR3 covers 15 residues. Germline CDR1 GTSNPN, CDR2 SVGIG (reference sequence). CDR3 amino acids: CAWNLAGVDTGELFF. The CDR3 coding sequence is TGTGCCTGGAATCTAGCGGGAGTGGACACCGGGGAGCTGTTTTTT.

This rearrangement joins TRBV27 to TRBJ2-6; 11 nucleotides agree with TRBD2. This CDR3 has 20 residues. V dropped 6 bases and J dropped 4; count of bases not matched to a gene: 17. Germline assignment: CDR1 MNHEY and CDR2 SMNVEV (reference sequence). CDR3 in DNA: TGTGCCAGCAGCTCTCTGGCTGGCCTAGCGGGAGGTTACGGGGCCAACGTCCTGACTTTC. Translation: CASSSLAGLAGGYGANVLTF.

The V and J genes are TRBV6-6 and TRBJ1-5; 8 nucleotides align to TRBD1. Unmatched junction bases numbered 9, after V lost 5 bases and J lost 3 bases. The CDR3 is 16 amino acids. CDR1 and CDR2 from the germline V gene are MNHNY and SVGAGI (reference sequence). The chain's CDR3 is CASSQKGQAYNQPQHF. Here the CDR3 DNA reads TGTGCCAGCAGTCAGAAGGGACAGGCTTACAATCAGCCCCAGCATTTT.